This record concerns one T cell receptor beta chain sequence. Its target is not known. This entry is derived from a study of T-cell memory formation after mild COVID-19. Study-wide points: Later expanders leaned CD4+, whereas clones that contracted between day 15 and 85 were balanced CD4/CD8. There were some responding clones in pre-infection memory, which suggested that cross-reactive memory had joined. CM and EM subsets held most contracting CD4+ clones; EMRA held CD8+ ones.

TCRdb reprocessed the 5' RACE reads with MiXCR, giving one entry per CDR3 protein. The table has around 250,000 distinct CDR3 sequences, about 17% seen once. The CDR3 is 15 amino acids. Germline CDR1 and CDR2: SGHTA and FQGTGA. Germline trimming cut 4 bases from V and 4 bases from J; bases unmatched to any gene: 4. The chain carries TRBV7-3 and TRBJ2-1; 10 bases line up with TRBD2. This TCR was recovered from a man in his late teens or twenties who had mild COVID-19 (a few samples of this study predate the infection). Cell type and time point are not known. Source material: PBMCs or a T cell subset sorted from them (not recorded which). CDR3 amino acids: CASSSSGGTYNEQFF. The CDR3 DNA reads as TGTGCCAGCAGCTCTAGCGGGGGCACTTACAATGAGCAGTTCTTC.